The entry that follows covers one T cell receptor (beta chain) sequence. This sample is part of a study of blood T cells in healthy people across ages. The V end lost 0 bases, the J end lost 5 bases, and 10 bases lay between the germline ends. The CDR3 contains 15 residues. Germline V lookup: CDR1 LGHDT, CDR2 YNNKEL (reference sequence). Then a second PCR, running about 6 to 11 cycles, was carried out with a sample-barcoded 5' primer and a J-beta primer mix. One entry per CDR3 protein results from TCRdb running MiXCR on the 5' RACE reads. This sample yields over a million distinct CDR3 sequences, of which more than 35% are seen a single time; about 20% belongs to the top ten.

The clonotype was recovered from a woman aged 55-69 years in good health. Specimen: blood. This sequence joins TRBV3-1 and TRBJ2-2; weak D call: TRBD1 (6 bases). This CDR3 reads CASSQEQGRTGELFF. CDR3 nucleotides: TGTGCCAGCAGCCAAGAACAGGGACGGACCGGGGAGCTGTTTTTT.